Each of the 8 T cell receptor beta chains below was sequenced from the same sample in a study of blood T cells in healthy people across ages. A J-beta primer mix and a sample-barcoded 5' primer were used in a second PCR of about 7 to 12 cycles. TCRdb called the 5' RACE reads again in MiXCR, with one record for every CDR3 protein. The sample carries approximately 1,000,000 distinct CDR3 sequences, more than 30% recorded once. The material sequenced was blood. The receptor source for this set is a man younger than 35 in good health.

V usage is TRBV6-4 and J usage is TRBJ1-6; D possibly corresponds to TRBD1 (5 bases). V was cut by 2 bases and J by 5 bases, with 7 bases left in between. The germline gives CDR1 MRHNA, CDR2 SNTAGT. CDR3 size: 14 residues. The CDR3 region is CASSDGGNNSPLHF. CDR3 sequence (DNA): TGTGCCAGCAGTGACGGGGGTAATAATTCACCCCTCCACTTT.

This sequence joins TRBV12-3 or TRBV12-4 and TRBJ1-6; D gene ambiguous. The CDR3 contains 14 residues. Trimming shortened V by 1 base and J by 5 bases, and 6 bases separated the two germline ends. In DNA form, the CDR3 reads TGTGCCAGCAGTTTAGGGTCCCATAATTCACCCCTCCACTTT. The encoded protein is CASSLGSHNSPLHF.

This clonotype occurred once. This chain joins TRBV20-1 and TRBJ2-5, with D unclear. CDR1 DFQATT and CDR2 SNEGSKA come from the germline V gene (reference sequence). This CDR3 contains 15 residues. V gave up 0 bases and J gave up 11 bases, with 22 bases separating them. CDR3: CSARDVAEPYNEQYF. CDR3 DNA: TGCAGTGCTAGAGATGTGGCAGAACCCTACAATGAGCAGTACTTC.

This clonotype has ten or more counts. The CDR3 nucleotides read TGCAGTGCTAGAGTTGGGACAGGGGATTACAATGAGCAGTTCTTC. It translates to CSARVGTGDYNEQFF. This rearrangement joins TRBV20-1 to TRBJ2-1; 10 bases map to TRBD1. The CDR3 runs to 15 residues. Trimming took 1 base from V and 4 from J; bases not matched to a gene: 4. Germline values: CDR1 DFQATT, CDR2 SNEGSKA (reference sequence).

CDR3 DNA: TGTGCCAGCAGTCGAGGTGGTTTCACCGGGGAGCTGTTTTTT. Translation gives CASSRGGFTGELFF. The genes are TRBV12-3 or TRBV12-4 and TRBJ2-2; D gene uncertain. V was clipped by 5 bases and J by 4 bases, with 11 bases between them. The CDR3 extends over 14 amino acids.

The chain carries TRBV12-3 or TRBV12-4 and TRBJ1-2, with 11 bases identical to TRBD1. This CDR3 spans 16 amino acids. The trim removed 4 bases at V and 2 bases at J, leaving 6 bases unmatched. The CDR3 nucleotides are TGTGCCAGCAGTTCGTCGGACAGGGGGCGCAACTATGGCTACACCTTC. This gives the protein CASSSSDRGRNYGYTF.

This clonotype was seen repeatedly, ten times or more. The chain couples TRBV7-8 to TRBJ1-2; 9 bases align to TRBD1. The V segment lost 5 bases and the J segment 4 bases; nucleotides outside the gene matches: 5. CDR3 length: 14 amino acids. The germline V gene has CDR1 SGHVS and CDR2 FQNEAQ. CDR3 sequence: CASSGRDRVYGYTF. CDR3 sequence (DNA): TGTGCCAGCAGCGGCCGGGACAGGGTCTATGGCTACACCTTC.

The chain carries TRBV6-2 or TRBV6-3 and TRBJ2-1; 10 bases match TRBD2. With 4 bases clipped from V and 2 bases from J, the junction kept 8 bases outside the gene matches. CDR3 size: 17 residues. Per germline, CDR1 MNHEY and CDR2 SVGEGT. Here the CDR3 reads CASSLLAGGLTYNEQFF. The CDR3 DNA sequence: TGTGCCAGCAGTTTATTAGCGGGGGGTTTGACCTACAATGAGCAGTTCTTC.